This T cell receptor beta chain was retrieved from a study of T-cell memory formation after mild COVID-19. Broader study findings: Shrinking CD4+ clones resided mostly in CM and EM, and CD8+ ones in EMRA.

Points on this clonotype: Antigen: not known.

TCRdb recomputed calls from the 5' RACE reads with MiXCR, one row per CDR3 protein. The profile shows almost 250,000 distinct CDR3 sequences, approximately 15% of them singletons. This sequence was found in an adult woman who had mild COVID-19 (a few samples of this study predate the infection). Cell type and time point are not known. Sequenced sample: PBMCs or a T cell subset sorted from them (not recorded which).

The CDR3 DNA reads TGTGCCAGCAGTCGGGTTACCGGGGAGCTGTTTTTT. This gives the protein CASSRVTGELFF. The chain is built from TRBV6-4 and TRBJ2-2; the D is unclear. CDR3 length: 12 amino acids. Per the germline V gene, CDR1 is MRHNA and CDR2 is SNTAGT. The germline V and J ends were trimmed by 5 bases and 5 bases, with 6 bases remaining between them.